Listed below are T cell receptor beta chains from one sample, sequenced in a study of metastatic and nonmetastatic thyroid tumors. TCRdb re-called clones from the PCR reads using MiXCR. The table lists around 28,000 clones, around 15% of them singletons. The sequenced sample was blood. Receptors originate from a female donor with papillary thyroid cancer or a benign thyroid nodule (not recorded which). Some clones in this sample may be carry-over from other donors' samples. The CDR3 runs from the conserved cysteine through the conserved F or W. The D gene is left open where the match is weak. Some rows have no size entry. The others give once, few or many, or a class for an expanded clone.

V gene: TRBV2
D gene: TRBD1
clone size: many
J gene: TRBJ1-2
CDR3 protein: CASSASGTGQTGYTF
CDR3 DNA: TGTGCCAGCAGCGCCTCCGGGACAGGGCAGACTGGCTACACCTTC

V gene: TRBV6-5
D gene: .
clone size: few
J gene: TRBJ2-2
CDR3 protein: CASSFAGTGTGELFF
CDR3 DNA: TGTGCCAGCAGTTTCGCCGGGACGGGCACCGGGGAGCTGTTTTTT

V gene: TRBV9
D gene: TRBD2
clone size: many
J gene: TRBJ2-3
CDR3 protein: CASSTSGTSGDTQYF
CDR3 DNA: TGTGCCAGCAGCACGAGCGGGACTTCGGGGGATACGCAGTATTTT

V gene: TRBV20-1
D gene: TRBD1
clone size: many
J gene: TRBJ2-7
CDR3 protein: CSARTGSYEQYF
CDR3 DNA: TGCAGTGCTCGGACAGGGTCCTACGAGCAGTACTTC

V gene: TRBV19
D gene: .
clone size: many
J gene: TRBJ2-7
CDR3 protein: CASSAPGNSYEQYF
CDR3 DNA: TGTGCCAGTAGTGCCCCGGGGAACTCCTACGAGCAGTACTTC

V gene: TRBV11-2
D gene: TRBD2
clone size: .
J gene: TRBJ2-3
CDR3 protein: CASSPSGTIIGADTQYF
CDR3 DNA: TGTGCCAGCAGCCCCTCCGGGACTATCATCGGAGCGGATACGCAGTATTTT

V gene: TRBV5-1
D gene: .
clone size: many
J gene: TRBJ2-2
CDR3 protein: CASSLDEAGHPAELFF
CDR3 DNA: TGCGCCAGCAGCCTGGATGAGGCGGGGCACCCCGCGGAGCTGTTTTTT

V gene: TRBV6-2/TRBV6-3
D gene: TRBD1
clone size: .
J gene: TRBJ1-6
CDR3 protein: CASSYSGDRVNSPLHF
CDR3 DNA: TGTGCCAGCAGTTACTCGGGGGACAGGGTCAATTCACCCCTCCACTTT

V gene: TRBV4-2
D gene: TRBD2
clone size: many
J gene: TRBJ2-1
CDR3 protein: CASSQAGTRAPNEQFF
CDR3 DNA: TGTGCCAGCAGCCAAGCCGGGACTAGGGCGCCCAATGAGCAGTTCTTC

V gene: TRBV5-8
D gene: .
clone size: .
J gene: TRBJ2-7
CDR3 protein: CASSFSILAGYEQYF
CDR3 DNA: TGTGCCAGCAGCTTCAGTATACTAGCAGGCTACGAGCAGTACTTC

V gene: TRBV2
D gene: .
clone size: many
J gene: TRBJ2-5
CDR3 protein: CASRDGPVVRETQYF
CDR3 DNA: TGTGCCAGCAGGGATGGCCCGGTAGTTCGGGAGACCCAGTACTTC

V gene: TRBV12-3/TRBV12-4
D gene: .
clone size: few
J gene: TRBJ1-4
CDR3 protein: CASSSQGRKLFF
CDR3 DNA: TGTGCCAGCAGTTCTCAGGGCCGAAAACTGTTTTTT

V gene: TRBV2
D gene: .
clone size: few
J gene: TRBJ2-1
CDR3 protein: CASKDSGPHNGQFF
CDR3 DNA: TGTGCCAGCAAAGATAGCGGTCCCCACAATGGGCAGTTCTTC

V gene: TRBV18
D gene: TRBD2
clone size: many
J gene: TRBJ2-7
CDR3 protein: CASSVASGGFYEQYF
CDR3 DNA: TGTGCCAGCTCAGTTGCTAGCGGGGGCTTTTACGAGCAGTACTTC

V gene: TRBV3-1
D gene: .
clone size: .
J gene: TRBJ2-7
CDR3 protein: CASSARDSYEQYF
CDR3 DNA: TGTGCCAGCAGCGCCCGGGACTCCTACGAGCAGTACTTC

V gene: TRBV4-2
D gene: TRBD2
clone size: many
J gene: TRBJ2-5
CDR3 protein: CASSQDRPGGETQYF
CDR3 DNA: TGTGCCAGCAGCCAAGATCGCCCGGGGGGAGAGACCCAGTACTTC

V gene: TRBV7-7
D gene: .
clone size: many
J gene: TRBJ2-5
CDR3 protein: CASSSTSVPETQYF
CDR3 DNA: TGTGCTAGCAGCTCGACTAGTGTACCAGAGACCCAGTACTTC

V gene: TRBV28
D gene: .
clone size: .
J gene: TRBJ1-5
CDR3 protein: CATTLVDQPQHF
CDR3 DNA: TGTGCCACCACCCTGGTGGATCAGCCCCAGCATTTT

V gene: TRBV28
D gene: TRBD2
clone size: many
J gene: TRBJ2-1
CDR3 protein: CASRPGLAGYNEQFF
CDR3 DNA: TGTGCCAGCAGGCCGGGACTAGCGGGTTACAATGAGCAGTTCTTC

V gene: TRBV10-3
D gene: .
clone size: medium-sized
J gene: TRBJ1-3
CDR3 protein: CAISESTLGGNTIYF
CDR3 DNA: TGTGCCATCAGTGAGTCGACCCTGGGGGGAAACACCATATATTTT

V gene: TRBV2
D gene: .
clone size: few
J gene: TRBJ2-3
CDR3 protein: CASSEETSGDTQYF
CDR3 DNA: TGTGCCAGCAGTGAAGAGACATCCGGAGATACGCAGTATTTT

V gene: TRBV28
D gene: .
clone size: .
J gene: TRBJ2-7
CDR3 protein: CASSTSPGTTYEQYF
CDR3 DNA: TGTGCCAGCAGTACCTCTCCCGGGACGACCTACGAGCAGTACTTC

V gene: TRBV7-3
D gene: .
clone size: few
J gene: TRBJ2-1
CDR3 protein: CASSLSGGHLLNEQFF
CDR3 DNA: TGTGCCAGCAGCTTAAGCGGGGGCCACCTCCTGAATGAGCAGTTCTTC

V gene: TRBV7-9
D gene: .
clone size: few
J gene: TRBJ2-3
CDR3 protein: CASSFDTDTQYF
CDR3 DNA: TGTGCCAGCAGCTTCGACACGGATACGCAGTATTTT

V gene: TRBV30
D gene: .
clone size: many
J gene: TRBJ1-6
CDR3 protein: CAWSSPGSPLHF
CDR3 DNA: TGTGCCTGGAGTTCGCCGGGTTCACCCCTCCACTTT

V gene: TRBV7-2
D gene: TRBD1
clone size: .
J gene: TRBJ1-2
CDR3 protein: CASSFGTGANYGYTF
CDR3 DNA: TGTGCCAGCAGCTTCGGGACAGGGGCTAACTATGGCTACACCTTC

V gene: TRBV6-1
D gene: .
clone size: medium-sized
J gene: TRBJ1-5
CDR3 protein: CASSEGSYNQPQHF
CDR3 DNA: TGTGCCAGCAGTGAAGGATCATACAATCAGCCCCAGCATTTT

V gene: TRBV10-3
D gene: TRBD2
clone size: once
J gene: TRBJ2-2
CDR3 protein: CAIMRTSCGRAATGELFF
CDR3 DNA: TGTGCCATCATGCGGACTAGCTGTGGGCGAGCCGCCACCGGGGAGCTGTTTTTT

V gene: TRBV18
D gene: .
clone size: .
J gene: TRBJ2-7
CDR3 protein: CVSSPVAGEDEQYF
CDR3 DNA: TGTGTCAGCTCACCAGTGGCAGGGGAAGACGAGCAGTACTTC

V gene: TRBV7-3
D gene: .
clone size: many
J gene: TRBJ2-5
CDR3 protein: CASSLFGDRQETQYF
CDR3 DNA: TGTGCCAGCAGCTTATTTGGGGACCGCCAAGAGACCCAGTACTTC

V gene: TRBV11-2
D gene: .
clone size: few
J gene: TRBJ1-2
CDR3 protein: CASSLVPAGSGYTF
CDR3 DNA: TGTGCCAGCAGCTTAGTCCCGGCGGGTAGTGGCTACACCTTC

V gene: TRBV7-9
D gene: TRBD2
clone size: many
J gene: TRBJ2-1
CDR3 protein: CASSQIPAGDFYNEQFF
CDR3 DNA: TGTGCCAGCAGCCAAATACCAGCGGGGGACTTCTACAATGAGCAGTTCTTC

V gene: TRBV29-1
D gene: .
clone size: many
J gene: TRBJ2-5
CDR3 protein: CSVEVRGELQETQYF
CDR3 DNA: TGCAGCGTTGAAGTCCGAGGGGAGCTACAAGAGACCCAGTACTTC

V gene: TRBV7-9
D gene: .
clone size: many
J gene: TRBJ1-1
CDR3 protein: CASSSAADTEAFF
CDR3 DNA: TGTGCCAGCAGCAGCGCGGCGGACACTGAAGCTTTCTTT

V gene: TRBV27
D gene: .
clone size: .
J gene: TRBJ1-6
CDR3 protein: CASSLQGSSPLHF
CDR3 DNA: TGTGCCAGCAGTTTACAAGGTAGCTCACCCCTCCACTTT

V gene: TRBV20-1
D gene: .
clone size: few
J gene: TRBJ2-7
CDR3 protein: CSASVDTAYEQYF
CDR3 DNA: TGCAGTGCTAGTGTGGACACCGCCTACGAGCAGTACTTC

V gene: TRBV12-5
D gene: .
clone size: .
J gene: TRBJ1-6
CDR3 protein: CASGFLDGRDDSPLHF
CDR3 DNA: TGTGCTAGTGGTTTCCTCGACGGGAGGGATGATTCACCCCTCCACTTT

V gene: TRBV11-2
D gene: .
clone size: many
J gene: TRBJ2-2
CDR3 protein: CASSPGTGLGTGELFF
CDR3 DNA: TGTGCCAGCAGCCCTGGGACGGGGCTGGGAACCGGGGAGCTGTTTTTT